The clone carrying this T cell receptor beta chain has a count of ten or more. Its target is not known. This entry comes from a study of T cells in Graves' hyperthyroidism and ophthalmopathy. Study-level findings and limits: Peripheral blood also featured most of the thyroid clonotypes expanded above 0.001. Classification by a 13 V-J model distinguished ophthalmopathy from stable hyperthyroidism.

Cells are PBMCs isolated from about 10 ml of fresh blood. V lost 5 bases to trimming and J lost 7 bases; unmatched junction nucleotides: 17. The CDR3 has 17 amino acids. Germline CDR1 MDHEN, CDR2 SYDVKM. The TCR beta CDR3 regions underwent amplification using RNA transcripts as the source. Primed by the HTBI set, a first-round RT-PCR was run on the TCR CDR3. MiXCR, applied by TCRdb to the multiplex PCR reads, yields one record per CDR3 protein. The table has hundreds of thousands of distinct CDR3 sequences, roughly 15% seen once. The J gene is TRBJ2-3, the V gene TRBV28; TRBD1 agrees at 8 bases. The sample comprised blood. The receptor comes from a woman in her thirties or forties with Graves' ophthalmopathy. The CDR3 is CASSGGTGISHRYTQYF. The CDR3 bases are TGTGCCAGCAGTGGGGGGACAGGCATTTCGCACCGGTATACGCAGTATTTT. Full variable domain (remainder filled in from reference TRBV28 and TRBJ2-3): DVKVTQSSRYLVKRTGEKVFLECVQDMDHENMFWYRQDPGLGLRLIYFSYDVKMKEKGDIPEGYSVSREKKERFSLILESASTNQTSMYLCASSGGTGISHRYTQYFGPGTRLTVL.